These 14 T cell receptor beta chains originate from one sample sequenced in a study of chemoradiotherapy in HPV16-positive cancers. Clones were read by immunoSEQ multiplex PCR, and TCRdb kept only the in-frame ones, dropping some. The sample has 65,000 to 80,000 clones; about 88% are singletons. The sequencing here drew on blood, taken from a patient who underwent chemoradiotherapy. The receptors were gathered from a human donor with HPV-associated anogenital cancer.

The sample holds one count of this clone. The J gene is TRBJ2-7, the V gene TRBV19; 8 bases fit TRBD1. The CDR3 contains 18 residues. Germline CDR1 and CDR2: LNHDA and SQIVND (reference sequence). Losses at the gene ends were 3 bases for V and 4 bases for J; bases not matched to a gene: 17. CDR3 residues: CASSIASNPRTGRYEQYF. The CDR3 DNA follows: TGTGCCAGTAGTATCGCTTCTAACCCAAGGACAGGGCGATACGAGCAGTACTTC.

The chain employs TRBV5-4 and TRBJ2-3; 9 bases map to TRBD1. The junction had 5 bases not matched to a gene; V was cut back by 3 bases and J by 6 bases. The CDR3 consists of 14 residues. CDR1 is SGHNT, CDR2 YYREEE, per germline (reference sequence). This CDR3 reads CASSYYRGRDTQYF. The CDR3 nucleotides read TGTGCCAGCAGCTACTACAGGGGGCGTGATACGCAGTATTTT.

V gene TRBV11-2 combines with J gene TRBJ2-5, with a weak D call TRBD2 (6 bases). The ends were cut back, 1 base at V and 2 bases at J, with 14 bases in the middle. Germline CDR1 reads SGHAT; CDR2 reads FQNNGV. This CDR3 has 16 amino acids. The CDR3 DNA reads as TGTGCCAGCAGCTTAGTGAGTAGCGGTCCACAAGAGACCCAGTACTTC. The encoded protein is CASSLVSSGPQETQYF.

This clone was recorded a few times. The chain has TRBV27 and TRBJ1-2; 9 nucleotides agree with TRBD1. Germline CDR1 is MNHEY and CDR2 is SMNVEV (reference sequence). The junction had 13 bases not matched to a gene; V was cut back by 6 bases and J by 8 bases. The CDR3 has 15 residues. CDR3 sequence (DNA): TGTGCCAGCAGATGGGGGACAGGGAAAATTGGGGGCTACACCTTC. Its protein product is CASRWGTGKIGGYTF.

The chain recombines TRBV5-1 with TRBJ1-4; a possible D gene is TRBD1 (6 bases). The germline CDR1 and CDR2 sequences are SGHRS and YFSETQ. V shed 4 bases and J shed 6 bases, with 16 bases lying between them. This CDR3 has 15 residues. Here the CDR3 reads CASSGAGTRDEKLFF. The CDR3 DNA sequence: TGCGCCAGCAGCGGCGCCGGGACACGCGATGAAAAACTGTTTTTT.

The chain couples TRBV6-1 to TRBJ2-2; 11 bases map to TRBD1. In germline, CDR1 is MNHNS, CDR2 SASEGT. The CDR3 spans 17 residues. V was clipped by 1 base and J by 0 bases; unmatched bases: 1. The CDR3 spells CASSEGTGGTNTGELFF. CDR3 nucleotide sequence: TGTGCCAGCAGTGAAGGGACAGGGGGCACGAACACCGGGGAGCTGTTTTTT.

This chain connects TRBV4-1 to TRBJ1-1; 12 bases line up with TRBD1. Unmatched junction bases numbered 7, after V lost 6 bases and J lost 5 bases. This CDR3 has 15 residues. Germline-derived CDR1 and CDR2 are MGHRA and YSYEKL. Written as DNA, the CDR3 is TGCGCCAGCAGACCCGCGGGACAGGGGGCAACTGAAGCTTTCTTT. Its translation is CASRPAGQGATEAFF.

The gene calls are TRBV11-3 and TRBJ1-1; 8 nucleotides match TRBD1. The CDR3 runs 14 residues. Germline lookup yields CDR1 SGHNT and CDR2 YENEEA. V dropped 5 bases and J dropped 7; count of bases not matched to a gene: 9. Here the CDR3 reads CASSVGQGRGEAFF. Written as DNA, the CDR3 is TGTGCCAGCAGCGTCGGACAGGGTCGGGGTGAAGCTTTCTTT. The full variable domain, with the rest looked up from reference TRBV11-3 and TRBJ1-1, is EAGVVQSPRYKIIEKKQPVAFWCNPISGHNTLYWYLQNLGQGPELLIRYENEEAVDDSQLPKDRFSAERLKGVDSTLKIQPAELGDSAVYLCASSVGQGRGEAFFGQGTRLTVV.

The chain carries TRBV5-5 and TRBJ2-7, with D possibly being TRBD2 (6 bases). The germline gives CDR1 SGHKS, CDR2 YYEKEE (reference sequence). The germline V and J ends were trimmed by 4 bases and 3 bases, with 17 bases remaining between them. The CDR3 spans 15 residues. The CDR3 nucleotides are TGTGCCAGCAGCCAAGATTTAGCGGAGAGCTACGAGCAGTACTTC. It codes for CASSQDLAESYEQYF.

The J gene is TRBJ2-5, the V gene TRBV7-2; perhaps TRBD1 as D (6 bases). The end of the DNA fits TRBJ2-7 better, so the J call may be wrong. The CDR3 consists of 13 residues. Germline lookup yields CDR1 SGHTA and CDR2 FQGNSA. The CDR3 loop reads CASSLGTLYEQYF. The DNA of the CDR3 is TGTGCCAGCAGCCTAGGGACACTCTACGAGCAGTACTTC.

The chain uses TRBV10-3 and TRBJ2-5; TRBD2 matches 11 bases. With V trimmed by 5 bases and J by 1 base, 6 bases remained unmatched. The germline V gene has CDR1 ENHRY and CDR2 SYGVKD. This CDR3 contains 16 residues. CDR3 sequence: CAISSHSGGAQETQYF. CDR3 DNA sequence: TGTGCCATCAGTTCCCATAGCGGGGGGGCCCAAGAGACCCAGTACTTC.

The chain is built from TRBV28 and TRBJ2-1; D unresolved. CDR3 size: 12 residues. From germline, CDR1 is MDHEN and CDR2 SYDVKM. V was clipped by 5 bases and J by 8 bases, with 10 bases between them. In DNA, the CDR3 is TGTGCCAGCAGTACCGATATATATGAGCAGTTCTTC. This gives the protein CASSTDIYEQFF.

The chain uses TRBV7-2 and TRBJ2-7; D is unresolved. CDR3 size: 14 residues. CDR1 is SGHTA and CDR2 is FQGNSA in the germline V gene. The V gene lost 6 bases and the J gene lost 2 bases, with 14 bases spanning the gap. The CDR3 here is CASSSGPRPYEQYF. The CDR3 DNA is TGTGCCAGCAGTTCCGGGCCTCGCCCCTACGAGCAGTACTTC.

The chain uses TRBV6-1 and TRBJ2-5, with D uncertain. Deletions cut 2 bases from V and 1 base from J, with 11 bases between. The CDR3 spans 15 residues. CDR1 MNHNS and CDR2 SASEGT come from the germline V gene. The CDR3 nucleotides are TGTGCCAGCAGTGAATTTGAAGGGCGCCAAGAGACCCAGTACTTC. Protein product: CASSEFEGRQETQYF.